The clone carrying this TCR beta chain was detected only a few times. Its target is unknown. This record belongs to a study of beta chain features in type 1 diabetes. Whole-study findings and limits: Across all four CD4+ subsets, people with type 1 diabetes showed modestly shorter TCRB CDR3s.

Of the isolated RNA, all was reverse transcribed, and so the sequenced material was expressed TCRB transcripts. Sequencing was performed with immunoSEQ multiplex PCR; in TCRdb, only in-frame clones are kept and a portion is missing. Here the sample spans under 300,000 clones, approximately 10% being singletons. The CDR3 is 17 amino acids. Between the trimmed V and J ends, which lost 0 bases and 0 bases, there was a span of 14 bases. Germline loops: CDR1 LGHNA, CDR2 YSLEER. Sequencing was performed on naive CD4+ T cells from blood. The clonotype originates from a man aged 30 to 45 with type 1 diabetes. The chain has TRBV4-3 and TRBJ2-5; TRBD1 is a possible D gene (6 bases). This chain's CDR3 is CASSQERQASYQETQYF. CDR3 nucleotides: TGCGCCAGCAGCCAAGAAAGACAGGCATCTTACCAAGAGACCCAGTACTTC.